The 18 T cell receptor beta chains in this list originate from one sample, sequenced in a study of cytomegalovirus exposure and HLA in healthy donors. PCR used 60 Vbeta primers and 13 Jbeta primers. Data came from immunoSEQ multiplex PCR; TCRdb stores just in-frame clones and leaves some out. The sample includes 140,000 or so clones, 61% seen only once; the top ten take about 1.8%. The sequenced material came from PBMCs. The receptors shown here come from a male donor in good health and CMV-seronegative.

The rearrangement links TRBV10-3 to TRBJ1-6, with D perhaps matching TRBD1 (5 bases). V lost 5 bases to trimming and J lost 7 bases, with 9 bases between them. Germline V gene data show CDR1 as ENHRY and CDR2 as SYGVKD. The CDR3 is made up of 13 amino acids. CDR3 nucleotides: TGTGCCATCAGTTCCGCAGGGAATTCACCCCTCCACTTT. The encoded protein is CAISSAGNSPLHF.

This clone was recorded once. J is TRBJ2-7 and V is TRBV27; maybe TRBD1 (6 bases). The CDR3 is 13 residues long. Germline V gene data show CDR1 as MNHEY and CDR2 as SMNVEV (reference sequence). Between the trimmed V and J ends, which lost 6 bases and 5 bases, there was a span of 14 bases. CDR3 sequence reads: CASSLDSPHEQYF. CDR3 sequence (DNA): TGTGCCAGCAGCCTGGACAGCCCCCACGAGCAGTACTTC.

This clone was seen a single time. The rearrangement joins TRBV5-1 to TRBJ1-5; D ambiguous. The CDR3 extends over 16 amino acids. From germline, CDR1 is SGHRS and CDR2 YFSETQ. V gave up 4 bases and J gave up 4 bases, with 18 bases separating them. Here the CDR3 reads CASSPGGRGGNQPQHF. CDR3 nucleotide sequence: TGCGCCAGCAGCCCTGGTGGTCGAGGAGGGAATCAGCCCCAGCATTTT.

The chain combines TRBV5-6 with TRBJ1-6; 9 nucleotides match TRBD1. The trim removed 4 bases at V and 8 bases at J, leaving 7 bases unmatched. Per germline, CDR1 SGHDT and CDR2 YYEEEE. The CDR3 runs 15 residues. CDR3 region: CASSRGQGRDSPLHF. The CDR3, as DNA: TGTGCCAGCAGCCGAGGACAGGGGAGAGATTCACCCCTCCACTTT.

The rearrangement uses TRBV7-2 and TRBJ1-2; perhaps TRBD1 as D (6 bases). With 5 bases removed from V and 1 base from J, the gap between germline ends came to 20 bases. The CDR3 loop spans 17 amino acids. Germline CDR1 and CDR2: SGHTA and FQGNSA. The CDR3 nucleotides read TGTGCCAGCAGCCCCGAAGGGGGGGCGGCTTATAACTATGGCTACACCTTC. Translating it yields CASSPEGGAAYNYGYTF. Filled out from reference TRBV7-2 and TRBJ1-2, the complete variable domain reads GAGVSQSPSNKVTEKGKDVELRCDPISGHTALYWYRQSLGQGLEFLIYFQGNSAPDKSGLPSDRFSAERTGGSVSTLTIQRTQQEDSAVYLCASSPEGGAAYNYGYTFGSGTRLTVV.

This clone has only a few counts. This sequence joins TRBV29-1 and TRBJ1-3; D not resolved. CDR1 SQVTM and CDR2 ANQGSEA come from the germline V gene. V lost 3 bases and J 0 bases, leaving 3 bases between the germline ends. The CDR3 runs 12 residues. CDR3 DNA sequence: TGCAGCGTTGATATCTCTGGAAACACCATATATTTT. It encodes CSVDISGNTIYF. The full variable domain, in which reference TRBV29-1 and TRBJ1-3 provide the parts outside the CDR3, is SAVISQKPSRDICQRGTSLTIQCQVDSQVTMMFWYRQQPGQSLTLIATANQGSEATYESGFVIDKFPISRPNLTFSTLTVSNMSPEDSSIYLCSVDISGNTIYFGEGSWLTVV.

The chain links TRBV19 to TRBJ1-6; 8 positions agree with TRBD1. CDR1 LNHDA and CDR2 SQIVND come from the germline V gene (reference sequence). The CDR3 runs to 15 residues. Trimming removed 4 bases from V and 12 bases from J; junction bases left unmatched: 11. CDR3 DNA sequence: TGTGCCAGTAGTAAGGAGACAGGGGAACTTCTACCCCTCCACTTT. Translated: CASSKETGELLPLHF.

This clone was recorded only once. The V gene is TRBV6-1, the J gene TRBJ1-2, with D perhaps matching TRBD1 (5 bases). Germline lookup yields CDR1 MNHNS and CDR2 SASEGT. The CDR3 consists of 13 residues. The V end was cut by 4 bases, the J end by 2 bases, with 8 bases between. In DNA, the CDR3 is TGTGCCAGCAGTGTACAGGAGAACTATGGCTACACCTTC. Protein product: CASSVQENYGYTF.

This chain links TRBV5-6 with TRBJ2-1, with TRBD1 as a possible D gene (7 bases). CDR1 and CDR2 from the germline V gene are SGHDT and YYEEEE. This CDR3 is 17 amino acids long. V lost 3 bases and J 3 bases, leaving 19 bases between the germline ends. CDR3 in amino acids: CASSSQSGQGGYNEQFF. CDR3 nucleotide sequence: TGTGCCAGCAGCTCGCAATCTGGGCAGGGGGGCTACAATGAGCAGTTCTTC.

The chain uses TRBV25-1 and TRBJ2-2; D is possibly TRBD2 (5 bases). Germline V gene sequence: CDR1 MGHDK, CDR2 SYGVNS. V shed 3 bases and J shed 6 bases, with 11 bases lying between them. The CDR3 is 14 residues long. The CDR3 DNA is TGTGCCAGCAGTGAGGGAGTAGTTGCCGGGGAGCTGTTTTTT. Translated: CASSEGVVAGELFF.

V gene TRBV18 combines with J gene TRBJ1-1; 7 bases align to TRBD1. V was clipped by 3 bases and J by 9 bases; unmatched bases: 10. The CDR3 has 14 residues. Per the germline V gene, CDR1 is KGHSH and CDR2 is LQKENI. CDR3 region: CASSPGQPESQAFF. CDR3 coding DNA: TGTGCCAGCTCACCGGGACAGCCAGAAAGTCAAGCTTTCTTT.

The chain employs TRBV7-3 and TRBJ2-6; TRBD1 matches at 7 bases. CDR1 is SGHTA and CDR2 is FQGTGA in the germline V gene. V trimming: 2 bases; J trimming: 1 base; junction bases outside the gene matches: 5. The CDR3 spans 17 residues. CDR3 sequence: CASSLDRVGSGANVLTF. The CDR3 DNA follows: TGTGCCAGCAGCTTAGACAGGGTGGGGTCTGGGGCCAACGTCCTGACTTTC.

The V call is TRBV7-9, the J call TRBJ2-2; 9 bases are a match to TRBD1. V lost 4 bases and J lost 4; bases outside the gene matches: 10. There are 17 residues in the CDR3. Germline V gives CDR1 SEHNR, CDR2 FQNEAQ (reference sequence). As DNA, the CDR3 is TGTGCCAGCAGCTCGATGGGACAGGGAAACCCCACCGGGGAGCTGTTTTTT. Translating it yields CASSSMGQGNPTGELFF.

The chain recombines TRBV5-6 with TRBJ1-5; D may be TRBD1 (5 bases). CDR1 SGHDT and CDR2 YYEEEE come from the germline V gene. The CDR3 contains 15 residues. With 3 bases removed from V and 6 bases from J, the gap between germline ends came to 16 bases. CDR3 in amino acids: CASSSAARVGQPQHF. CDR3 nucleotides: TGTGCCAGCAGCTCCGCCGCCAGGGTGGGTCAGCCCCAGCATTTT.

V is TRBV13 and J is TRBJ2-1, with 12 positions matching TRBD2. The V segment lost 5 bases and the J segment 5 bases; nucleotides outside the gene matches: 4. In germline, CDR1 is PRHDT, CDR2 FYEKMQ (reference sequence). The CDR3 has 15 residues. In nucleotides, the CDR3 is TGTGCCAGCAGCGGGGGACTAGCGGGCAACAATGAGCAGTTCTTC. Its translation: CASSGGLAGNNEQFF.

The CDR3 bases are TGTGCCAGCTGGGGTACGACAGGATCTAGCACAGATACGCAGTATTTT. Its translation is CASWGTTGSSTDTQYF. This chain links TRBV2 with TRBJ2-3, with a weak D call TRBD1 (6 bases). The germline V and J ends were trimmed by 8 bases and 0 bases, with 18 bases remaining between them. The CDR3 consists of 16 residues. Germline assignment: CDR1 SNHLY and CDR2 FYNNEI.

Comment on this clone: It is likely a read error, because the conserved phenylalanine at the end of the CDR3 is missing. The V and J genes are TRBV6-5 and TRBJ1-2, with no clear D. CDR3 size: 12 residues. Germline CDR1 MNHEY, CDR2 SVGAGI. V was shortened by 5 bases and J by 4 bases, with 8 bases between the two germline ends. In DNA form, the CDR3 reads TGTGCCAGCAGTGACCGAGGCTATGGCTACACCCTC. Translating it yields CASSDRGYGYTL.

The V and J genes are TRBV27 and TRBJ1-4; no reliable D call. Trimming cost V 5 bases and J 3 bases, with 13 bases left between them. The CDR3 runs 15 residues. Looked up from germline, CDR1 is MNHEY and CDR2 is SMNVEV (reference sequence). The CDR3 here is CASSPLRQANEKLFF. CDR3 sequence (DNA): TGTGCCAGCAGTCCCCTTCGGCAGGCTAATGAAAAACTGTTTTTT.